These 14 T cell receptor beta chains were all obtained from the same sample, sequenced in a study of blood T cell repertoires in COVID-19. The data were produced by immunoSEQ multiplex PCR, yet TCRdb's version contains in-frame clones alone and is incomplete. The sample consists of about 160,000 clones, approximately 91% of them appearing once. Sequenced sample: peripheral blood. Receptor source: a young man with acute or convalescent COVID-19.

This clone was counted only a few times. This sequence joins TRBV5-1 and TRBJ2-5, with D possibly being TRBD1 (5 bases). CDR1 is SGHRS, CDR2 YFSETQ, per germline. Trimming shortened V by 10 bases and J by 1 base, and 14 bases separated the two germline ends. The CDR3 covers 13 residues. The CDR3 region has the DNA TGCGCCTCCTTCGCAGGGATCCAAGAGACCCAGTACTTC. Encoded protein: CASFAGIQETQYF.

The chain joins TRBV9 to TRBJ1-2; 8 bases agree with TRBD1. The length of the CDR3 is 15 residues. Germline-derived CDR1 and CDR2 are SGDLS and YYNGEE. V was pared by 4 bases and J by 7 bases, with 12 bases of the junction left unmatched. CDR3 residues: CASSSLPDRGGGYTF. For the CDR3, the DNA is TGTGCCAGCAGCTCCTTACCCGACAGGGGCGGTGGCTACACCTTC.

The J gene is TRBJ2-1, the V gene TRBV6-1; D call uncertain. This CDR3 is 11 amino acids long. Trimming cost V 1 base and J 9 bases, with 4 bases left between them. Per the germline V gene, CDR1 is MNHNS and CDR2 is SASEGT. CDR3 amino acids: CASSEVGEQFF. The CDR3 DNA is TGTGCCAGCAGTGAAGTCGGTGAGCAGTTCTTC.

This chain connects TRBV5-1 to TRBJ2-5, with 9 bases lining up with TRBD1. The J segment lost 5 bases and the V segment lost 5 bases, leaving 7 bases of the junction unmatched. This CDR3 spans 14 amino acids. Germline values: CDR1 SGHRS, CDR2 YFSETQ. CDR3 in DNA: TGCGCCAGCAGGCCTGTACAGGGGGCTGAGACCCAGTACTTC. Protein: CASRPVQGAETQYF.

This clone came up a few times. CDR3 DNA sequence: TGCGCCAGCAGTCAAAGGGAAGGCCATACAGGGATAGGAGCTGGAAACACCATATATTTT. Translated: CASSQREGHTGIGAGNTIYF. The chain uses TRBV23-1 and TRBJ1-3, with D tentatively TRBD1 (6 bases). TRBV23-1 carries the ORF label, with uncertain function. V shed 2 bases and J shed 2 bases, with 25 bases lying between them. The CDR3 loop spans 20 amino acids.

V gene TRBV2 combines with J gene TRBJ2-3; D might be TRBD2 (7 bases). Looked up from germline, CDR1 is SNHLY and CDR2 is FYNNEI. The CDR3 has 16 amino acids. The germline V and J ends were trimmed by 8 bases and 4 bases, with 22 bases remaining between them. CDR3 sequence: CASSFVGGPQPDTQYF. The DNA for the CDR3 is TGTGCCAGCTCATTCGTGGGGGGGCCCCAACCAGATACGCAGTATTTT.

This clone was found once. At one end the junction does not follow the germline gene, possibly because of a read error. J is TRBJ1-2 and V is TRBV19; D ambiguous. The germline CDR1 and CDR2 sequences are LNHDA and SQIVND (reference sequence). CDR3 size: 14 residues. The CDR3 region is CASSIMGSPAPGRF. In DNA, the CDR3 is TGTGCCAGTAGTATCATGGGTTCCCCGGCGCCAGGCCGCTTC.

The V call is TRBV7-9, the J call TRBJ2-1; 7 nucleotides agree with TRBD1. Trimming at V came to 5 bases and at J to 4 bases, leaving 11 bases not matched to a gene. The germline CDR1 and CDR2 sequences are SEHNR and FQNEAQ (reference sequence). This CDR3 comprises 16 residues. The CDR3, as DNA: TGTGCCAGCAGCCCCCAGACAGGGACCGAATACAATGAGCAGTTCTTC. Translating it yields CASSPQTGTEYNEQFF.

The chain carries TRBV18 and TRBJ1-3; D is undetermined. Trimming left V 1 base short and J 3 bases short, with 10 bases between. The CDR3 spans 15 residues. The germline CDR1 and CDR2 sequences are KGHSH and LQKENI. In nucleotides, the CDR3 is TGTGCCAGCTCACCACAGGGAGGCAATGGAAACACCATATATTTT. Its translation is CASSPQGGNGNTIYF. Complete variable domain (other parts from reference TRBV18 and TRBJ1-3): NAGVMQNPRHLVRRRGQEARLRCSPMKGHSHVYWYRQLPEEGLKFMVYLQKENIIDESGMPKERFSAEFPKEGPSILRIQQVVRGDSAAYFCASSPQGGNGNTIYFGEGSWLTVV.

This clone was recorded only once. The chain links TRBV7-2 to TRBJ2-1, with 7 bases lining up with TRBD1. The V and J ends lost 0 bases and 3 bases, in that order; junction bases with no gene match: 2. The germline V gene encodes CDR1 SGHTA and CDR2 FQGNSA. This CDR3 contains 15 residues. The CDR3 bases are TGTGCCAGCAGCTTAGCACAGGGGAGCTACAATGAGCAGTTCTTC. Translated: CASSLAQGSYNEQFF.

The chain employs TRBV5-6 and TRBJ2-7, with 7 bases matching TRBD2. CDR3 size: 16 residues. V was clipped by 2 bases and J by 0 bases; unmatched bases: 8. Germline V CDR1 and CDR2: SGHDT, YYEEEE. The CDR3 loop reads CASSLWGSGISYEQYF. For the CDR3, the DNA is TGTGCCAGCAGCTTATGGGGCAGCGGGATCTCCTACGAGCAGTACTTC. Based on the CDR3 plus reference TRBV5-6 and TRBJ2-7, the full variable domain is DAGVTQSPTHLIKTRGQQVTLRCSPKSGHDTVSWYQQALGQGPQFIFQYYEEEERQRGNFPDRFSGHQFPNYSSELNVNALLLGDSALYLCASSLWGSGISYEQYFGPGTRLTVT.

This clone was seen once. CDR3 loop: CSASPGPYTEAFF. The CDR3, as DNA: TGCAGTGCTAGTCCCGGTCCGTACACTGAAGCTTTCTTT. The chain joins TRBV20-1 to TRBJ1-1; D is ambiguous. This CDR3 contains 13 residues. Trimming stripped 3 bases from V and 3 bases from J, with 11 bases between. Per germline, CDR1 DFQATT and CDR2 SNEGSKA (reference sequence).

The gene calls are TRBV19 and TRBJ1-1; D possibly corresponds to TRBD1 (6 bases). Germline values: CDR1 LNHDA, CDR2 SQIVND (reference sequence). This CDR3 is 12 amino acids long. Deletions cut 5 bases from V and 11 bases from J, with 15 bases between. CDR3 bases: TGTGCCAGTAGTTCGACAGGACGAGGGGCTTTCTTT. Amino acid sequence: CASSSTGRGAFF.

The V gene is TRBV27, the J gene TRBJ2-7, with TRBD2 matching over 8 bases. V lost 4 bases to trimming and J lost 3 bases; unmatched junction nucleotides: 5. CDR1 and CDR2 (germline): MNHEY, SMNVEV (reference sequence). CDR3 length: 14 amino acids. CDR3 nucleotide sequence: TGTGCCAGCAGTTCCTTGACTAGCGACTACGAGCAGTACTTC. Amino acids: CASSSLTSDYEQYF.